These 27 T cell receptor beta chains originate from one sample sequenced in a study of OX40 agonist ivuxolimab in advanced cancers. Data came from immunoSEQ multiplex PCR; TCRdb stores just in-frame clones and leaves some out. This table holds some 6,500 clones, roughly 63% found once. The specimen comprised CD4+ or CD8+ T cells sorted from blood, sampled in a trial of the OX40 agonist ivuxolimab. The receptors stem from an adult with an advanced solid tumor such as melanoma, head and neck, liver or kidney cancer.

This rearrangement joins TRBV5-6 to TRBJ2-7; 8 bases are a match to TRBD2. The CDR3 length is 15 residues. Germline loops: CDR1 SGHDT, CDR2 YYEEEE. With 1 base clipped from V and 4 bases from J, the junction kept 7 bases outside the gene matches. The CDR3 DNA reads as TGTGCCAGCAGCTTGTTAAGCGGGGGTGAGTACGAGCAGTACTTC. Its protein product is CASSLLSGGEYEQYF. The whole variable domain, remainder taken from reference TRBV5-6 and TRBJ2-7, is DAGVTQSPTHLIKTRGQQVTLRCSPKSGHDTVSWYQQALGQGPQFIFQYYEEEERQRGNFPDRFSGHQFPNYSSELNVNALLLGDSALYLCASSLLSGGEYEQYFGPGTRLTVT.

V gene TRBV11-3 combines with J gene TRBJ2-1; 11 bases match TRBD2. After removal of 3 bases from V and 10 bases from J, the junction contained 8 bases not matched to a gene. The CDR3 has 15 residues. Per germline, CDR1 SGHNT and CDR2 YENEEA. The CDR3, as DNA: TGTGCCAGCAGCTTCTTAGCGGGGGGGCCTGGGGAGCAGTTCTTC. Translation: CASSFLAGGPGEQFF. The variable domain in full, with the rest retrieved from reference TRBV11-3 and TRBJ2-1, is EAGVVQSPRYKIIEKKQPVAFWCNPISGHNTLYWYLQNLGQGPELLIRYENEEAVDDSQLPKDRFSAERLKGVDSTLKIQPAELGDSAVYLCASSFLAGGPGEQFFGPGTRLTVL.

CDR3 amino acids: CASSPLGTGVPSQYF. The CDR3 DNA reads TGTGCCAGCAGCCCTCTTGGGACAGGGGTCCCCTCGCAGTATTTT. The chain has TRBV9 and TRBJ2-3; 10 positions match TRBD1. The CDR3 length is 15 residues. From germline, CDR1 is SGDLS and CDR2 YYNGEE. V gave up 4 bases and J gave up 10 bases; unmatched junction bases: 12.

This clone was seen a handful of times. The CDR3: CAWRKMGTEAFF. CDR3 bases: TGTGCCTGGAGAAAGATGGGGACTGAAGCTTTCTTT. This rearrangement joins TRBV30 to TRBJ1-1; D remains ambiguous. Looked up from germline, CDR1 is GTSNPN and CDR2 is SVGIG (reference sequence). There are 12 residues in the CDR3. With 3 bases removed from V and 5 bases from J, the gap between germline ends came to 10 bases.

The CDR3 is CASSLEASEAYNEQFF. The CDR3 DNA is TGTGCCAGCAGCTTAGAGGCTAGCGAGGCCTACAATGAGCAGTTCTTC. The chain employs TRBV7-6 and TRBJ2-1; tentatively, D is TRBD2 (6 bases). The CDR3 is made up of 16 amino acids. V lost 1 base to trimming and J lost 2 bases, with 12 bases between them. CDR1 is SGHVS, CDR2 FNYEAQ, per germline.

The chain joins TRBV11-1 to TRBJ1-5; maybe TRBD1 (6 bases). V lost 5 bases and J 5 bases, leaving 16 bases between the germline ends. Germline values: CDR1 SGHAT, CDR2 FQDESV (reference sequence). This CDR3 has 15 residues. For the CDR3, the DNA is TGTGCCAGCAGCCTCACAGGGCCCGGGTATCAGCCCCAGCATTTT. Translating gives CASSLTGPGYQPQHF.

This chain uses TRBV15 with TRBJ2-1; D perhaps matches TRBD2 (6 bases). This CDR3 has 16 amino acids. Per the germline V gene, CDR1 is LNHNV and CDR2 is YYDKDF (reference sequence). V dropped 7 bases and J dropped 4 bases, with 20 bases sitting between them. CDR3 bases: TGTGCCACCAAGAGGGCTGGCGGGACTGGATACAATGAGCAGTTCTTC. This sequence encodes CATKRAGGTGYNEQFF.

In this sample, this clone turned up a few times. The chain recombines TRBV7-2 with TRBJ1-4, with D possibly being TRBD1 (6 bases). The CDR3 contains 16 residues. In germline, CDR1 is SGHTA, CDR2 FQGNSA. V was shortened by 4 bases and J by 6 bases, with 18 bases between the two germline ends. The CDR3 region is CASSSGRTAEYEKLFF. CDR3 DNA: TGTGCCAGCAGCTCAGGCAGGACAGCAGAGTATGAAAAACTGTTTTTT.

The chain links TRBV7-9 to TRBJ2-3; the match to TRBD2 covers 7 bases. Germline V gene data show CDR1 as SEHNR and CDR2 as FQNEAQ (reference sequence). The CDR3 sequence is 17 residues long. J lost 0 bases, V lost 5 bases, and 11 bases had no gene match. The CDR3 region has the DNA TGTGCCAGCAGCGGGCAAGGACTAGGAGCGAGCACAGATACGCAGTATTTT. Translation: CASSGQGLGASTDTQYF.

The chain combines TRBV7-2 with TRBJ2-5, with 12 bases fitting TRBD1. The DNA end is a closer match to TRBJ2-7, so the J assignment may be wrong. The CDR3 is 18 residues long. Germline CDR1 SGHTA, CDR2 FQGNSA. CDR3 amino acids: CASSLARGQGAISYEQYF. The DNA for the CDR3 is TGTGCCAGCAGCTTAGCCAGGGGACAGGGGGCTATCTCCTACGAGCAGTACTTC.

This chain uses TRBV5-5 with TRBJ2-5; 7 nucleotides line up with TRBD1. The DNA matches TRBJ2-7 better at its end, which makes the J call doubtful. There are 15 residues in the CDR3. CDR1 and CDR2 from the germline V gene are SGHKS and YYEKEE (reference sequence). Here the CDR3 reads CASSLVGQAFYEQYF. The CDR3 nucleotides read TGTGCCAGCAGCTTGGTTGGACAGGCGTTCTACGAGCAGTACTTC.

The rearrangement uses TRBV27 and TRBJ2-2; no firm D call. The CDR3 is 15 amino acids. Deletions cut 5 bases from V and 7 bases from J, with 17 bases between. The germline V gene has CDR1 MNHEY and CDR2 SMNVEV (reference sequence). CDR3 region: CASSSILGQVGELFF. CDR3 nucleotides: TGTGCCAGCAGTAGCATACTTGGGCAAGTCGGGGAGCTGTTTTTT.

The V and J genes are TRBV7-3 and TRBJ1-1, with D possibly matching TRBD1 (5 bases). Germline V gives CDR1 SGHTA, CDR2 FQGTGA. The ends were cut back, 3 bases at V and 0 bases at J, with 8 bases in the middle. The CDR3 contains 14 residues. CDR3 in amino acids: CASSLPDMNTEAFF. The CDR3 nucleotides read TGTGCCAGCAGCTTGCCGGACATGAACACTGAAGCTTTCTTT. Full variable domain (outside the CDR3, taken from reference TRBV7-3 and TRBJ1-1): GAGVSQTPSNKVTEKGKYVELRCDPISGHTALYWYRQSLGQGPEFLIYFQGTGAADDSGLPNDRFFAVRPEGSVSTLKIQRTERGDSAVYLCASSLPDMNTEAFFGQGTRLTVV.

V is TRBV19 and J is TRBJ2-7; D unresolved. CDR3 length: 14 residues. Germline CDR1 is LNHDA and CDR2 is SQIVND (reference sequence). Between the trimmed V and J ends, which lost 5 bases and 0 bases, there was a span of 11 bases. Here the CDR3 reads CASSWQVSSYEQYF. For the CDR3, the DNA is TGTGCCAGTAGTTGGCAGGTCAGCTCCTACGAGCAGTACTTC.

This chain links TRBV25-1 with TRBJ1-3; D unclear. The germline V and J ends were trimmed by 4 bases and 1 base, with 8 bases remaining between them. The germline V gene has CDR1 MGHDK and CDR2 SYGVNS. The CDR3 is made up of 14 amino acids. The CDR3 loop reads CASSGLPSGNTIYF. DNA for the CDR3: TGTGCCAGCAGTGGCCTCCCGTCTGGAAACACCATATATTTT. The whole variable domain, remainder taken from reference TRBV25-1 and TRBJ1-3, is EADIYQTPRYLVIGTGKKITLECSQTMGHDKMYWYQQDPGMELHLIHYSYGVNSTEKGDLSSESTVSRIRTEHFPLTLESARPSHTSQYLCASSGLPSGNTIYFGEGSWLTVV.

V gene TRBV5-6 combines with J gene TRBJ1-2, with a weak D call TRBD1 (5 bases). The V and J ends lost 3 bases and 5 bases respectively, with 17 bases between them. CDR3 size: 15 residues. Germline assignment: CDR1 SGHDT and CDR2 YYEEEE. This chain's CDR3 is CASSSNPGTAYGYTF. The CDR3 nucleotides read TGTGCCAGCAGCTCAAACCCCGGGACGGCATATGGCTACACCTTC.

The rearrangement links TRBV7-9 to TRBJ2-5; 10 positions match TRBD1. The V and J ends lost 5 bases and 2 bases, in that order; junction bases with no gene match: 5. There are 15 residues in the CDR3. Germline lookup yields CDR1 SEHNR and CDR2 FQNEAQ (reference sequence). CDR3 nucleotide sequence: TGTGCCAGCAGCCCGCGGGACAGGGGTCAAGAGACCCAGTACTTC. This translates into CASSPRDRGQETQYF.

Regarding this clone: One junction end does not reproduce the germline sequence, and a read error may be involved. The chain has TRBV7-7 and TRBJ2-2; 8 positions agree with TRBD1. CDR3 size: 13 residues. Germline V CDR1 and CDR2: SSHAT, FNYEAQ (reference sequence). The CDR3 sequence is CASSYRGTGELFF. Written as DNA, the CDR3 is TGTGCTAGCAGCTACAGGGGGACCGGGGAGCTGTTTTTT. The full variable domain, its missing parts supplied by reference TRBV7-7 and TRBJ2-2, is GAGVSQSPRYKVTKRGQDVTLRCDPISSHATLYWYQQALGQGPEFLTYFNYEAQPDKSGLPSDRFSAERPEGSISTLTIQRTEQRDSAMYRCASSYRGTGELFFGEGSRLTVL.

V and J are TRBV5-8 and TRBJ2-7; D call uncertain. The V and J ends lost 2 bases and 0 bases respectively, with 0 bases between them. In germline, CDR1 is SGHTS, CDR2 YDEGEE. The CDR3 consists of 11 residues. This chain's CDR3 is CASSFSYEQYF. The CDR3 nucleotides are TGTGCCAGCAGCTTCTCCTACGAGCAGTACTTC.

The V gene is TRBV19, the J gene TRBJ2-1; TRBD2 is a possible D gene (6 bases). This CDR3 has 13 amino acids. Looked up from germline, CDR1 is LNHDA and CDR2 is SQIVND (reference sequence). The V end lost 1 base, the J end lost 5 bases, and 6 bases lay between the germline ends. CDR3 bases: TGTGCCAGTAGTATAGGCGGGAACAATGAGCAGTTCTTC. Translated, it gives CASSIGGNNEQFF.

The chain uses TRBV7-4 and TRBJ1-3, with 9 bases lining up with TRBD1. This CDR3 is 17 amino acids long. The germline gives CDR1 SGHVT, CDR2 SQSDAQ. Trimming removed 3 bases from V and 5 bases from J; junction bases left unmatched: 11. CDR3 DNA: TGTGCCAGCAGCTTGTGGGGACAGGGCTGTTGGAGAAACACCATATATTTT. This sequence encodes CASSLWGQGCWRNTIYF. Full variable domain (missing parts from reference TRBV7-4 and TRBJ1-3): GAGVSQSPRYKVAKRGRDVALRCDSISGHVTLYWYRQTLGQGSEVLTYSQSDAQRDKSGRPSGRFSAERPERSVSTLKIQRTEQGDSAVYLCASSLWGQGCWRNTIYFGEGSWLTVV.

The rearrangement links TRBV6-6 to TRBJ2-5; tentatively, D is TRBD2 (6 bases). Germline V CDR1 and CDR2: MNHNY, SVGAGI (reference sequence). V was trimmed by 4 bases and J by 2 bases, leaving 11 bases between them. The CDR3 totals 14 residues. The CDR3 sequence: CASSSLGGQETQYF. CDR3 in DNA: TGTGCCAGCAGTTCCCTCGGAGGGCAAGAGACCCAGTACTTC.

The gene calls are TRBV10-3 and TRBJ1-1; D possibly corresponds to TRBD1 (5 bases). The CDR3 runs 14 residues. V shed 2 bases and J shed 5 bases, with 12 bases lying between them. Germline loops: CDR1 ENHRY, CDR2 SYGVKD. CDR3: CAISEGGERTEAFF. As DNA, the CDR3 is TGTGCCATCAGTGAGGGAGGGGAGAGGACTGAAGCTTTCTTT.

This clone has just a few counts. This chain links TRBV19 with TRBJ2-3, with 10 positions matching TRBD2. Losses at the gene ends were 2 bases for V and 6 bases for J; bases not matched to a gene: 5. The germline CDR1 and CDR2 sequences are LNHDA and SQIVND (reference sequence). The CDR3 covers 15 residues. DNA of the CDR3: TGTGCCAGTAGTATAACTAGCGGGGATTTTGATACGCAGTATTTT. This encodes CASSITSGDFDTQYF.

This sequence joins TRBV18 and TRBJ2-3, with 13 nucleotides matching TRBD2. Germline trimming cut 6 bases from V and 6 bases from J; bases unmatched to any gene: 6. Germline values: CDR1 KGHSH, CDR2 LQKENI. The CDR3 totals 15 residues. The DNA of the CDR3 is TGTGCCAGCTCCCTACTAGCGGGAGGGCCGGATACGCAGTATTTT. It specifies CASSLLAGGPDTQYF. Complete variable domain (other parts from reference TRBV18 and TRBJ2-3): NAGVMQNPRHLVRRRGQEARLRCSPMKGHSHVYWYRQLPEEGLKFMVYLQKENIIDESGMPKERFSAEFPKEGPSILRIQQVVRGDSAAYFCASSLLAGGPDTQYFGPGTRLTVL.

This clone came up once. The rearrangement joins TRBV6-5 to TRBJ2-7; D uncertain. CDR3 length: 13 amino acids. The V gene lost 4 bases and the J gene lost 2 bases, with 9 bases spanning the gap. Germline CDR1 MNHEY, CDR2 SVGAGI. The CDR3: CASSFSATYEQYF. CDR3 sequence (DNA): TGTGCCAGCAGTTTCTCGGCTACCTACGAGCAGTACTTC.

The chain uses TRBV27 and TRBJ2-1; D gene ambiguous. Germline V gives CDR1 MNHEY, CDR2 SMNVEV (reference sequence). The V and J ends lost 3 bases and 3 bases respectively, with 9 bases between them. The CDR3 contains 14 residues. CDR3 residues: CASSLRTDYNEQFF. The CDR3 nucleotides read TGTGCCAGCAGTTTGAGGACGGACTACAATGAGCAGTTCTTC.